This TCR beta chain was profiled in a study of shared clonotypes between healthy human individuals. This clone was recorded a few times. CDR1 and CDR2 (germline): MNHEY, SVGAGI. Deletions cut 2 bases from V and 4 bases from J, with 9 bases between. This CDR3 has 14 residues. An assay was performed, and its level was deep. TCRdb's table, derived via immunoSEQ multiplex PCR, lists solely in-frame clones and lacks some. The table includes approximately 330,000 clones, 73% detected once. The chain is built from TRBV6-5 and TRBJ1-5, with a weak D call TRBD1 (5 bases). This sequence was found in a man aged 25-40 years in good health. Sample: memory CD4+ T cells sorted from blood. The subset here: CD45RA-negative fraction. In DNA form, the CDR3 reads TGTGCCAGCAGTTACGACAGAGTGAATCAGCCCCAGCATTTT. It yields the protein CASSYDRVNQPQHF.